These T cell receptor beta chains were read from a single sample in a study of blood T cell repertoires in COVID-19. Libraries were prepared by immunoSEQ multiplex PCR; TCRdb keeps only in-frame clonotypes and omits some of them. The data show hundreds of thousands of clones, with around 87% seen just once and about 1.2% held by the top ten. Material: peripheral blood. These receptor sequences come from a man aged 65 to 85 with acute or convalescent COVID-19. Each CDR3 is given with its conserved first and last residue. The size of a clone is reported for some rows only, either as once, few or many, or as a class for expanded clones.

CDR3 protein | V gene | clone size
CASSQGPQGATTDIQYF | TRBV4-1 | -
CASSSSPEPQYF | TRBV7-9 | -
CASSFEGGASPLHF | TRBV5-1 | -
CASSFGAGGGGEQYF | TRBV5-1 | -
CASSPSQGNSPLHF | TRBV3-1/TRBV3-2 | -
CASSFFGTAQTEAFF | TRBV28 | -
CASSPEDGRDNNEQFF | TRBV4-2 | -
CASSRRVAGNVLGETQYF | TRBV5-5 | -
CASSLLGGKLQETQYF | TRBV5-1 | -
CASRRGGPSGYEETQYF | TRBV5-1 | -
CASSFNEGTDTQYF | TRBV5-1 | -
CASSTGGAGGPTDTQYF | TRBV9 | few
CASRRDRDFGNTIYF | TRBV2 | -
CASSPRGDRPNYEQYF | TRBV5-1 | -
CASSLNGFFTDTQYF | TRBV5-1 | few
CASSSRQSNTGELFF | TRBV5-1 | -
CASRILGGVRNTEAFF | TRBV28 | -
CASTVDRDSGNTIYF | TRBV7-9 | -
CSVSRSLTQSEQYF | TRBV29-1 | -
CAWSPTGTPKNIQYF | TRBV30 | -
CASSYFGPSGTSKTGELFF | TRBV6-2/TRBV6-3 | -
CASSRTLAGGPHEQFF | TRBV16 | -
CASSPVSRQEQYF | TRBV28 | -
CASSFPAGELFF | TRBV6-5 | -
CASSEGRDSSNQPQHF | TRBV10-1 | few
CASSQDRATDYGYTF | TRBV4-3 | -
CASSQYRGTGTGNTIYF | TRBV7-2 | many
CASTWGPNYGYTF | TRBV19 | -
CASREWAGKLFF | TRBV27 | few
CASSPPSDTQYF | TRBV11-1 | -
CASSLGRGRLGQPQHF | TRBV28 | -
CASSLTGSGDYGYTF | TRBV6-6 | -
CASSGTSYEQYF | TRBV5-1 | -
CASSLGTGEGQPQHF | TRBV13 | -
CASSYVRGNQPQHF | TRBV6-6 | -
CASSPGTSGGGEETQYF | TRBV5-1 | -
CASSVGPNTEAFF | TRBV9 | -
CSVARQGAEAFF | TRBV29-1 | -
CAWSGPGELFF | TRBV30 | -
CASSLVQRGSGNEQFF | TRBV7-9 | -
CASSSGQGLYEQYF | TRBV5-8 | -
CASSRASGETQYF | TRBV19 | -
CASSYRQGGYNEQFF | TRBV7-3 | -
CASSLGGTDEKLFF | TRBV5-4 | -
CASSETGQPNSPLHF | TRBV9 | once
CASSPTGSYGYTF | TRBV12-3/TRBV12-4 | -
CAIKDLNNSPLHF | TRBV28 | -
CASSIVLIEGTDTQYF | TRBV19 | once
CASRSSGTDSYEQYF | TRBV6-5 | -
CASSAPGQGSNEQYF | TRBV19 | -